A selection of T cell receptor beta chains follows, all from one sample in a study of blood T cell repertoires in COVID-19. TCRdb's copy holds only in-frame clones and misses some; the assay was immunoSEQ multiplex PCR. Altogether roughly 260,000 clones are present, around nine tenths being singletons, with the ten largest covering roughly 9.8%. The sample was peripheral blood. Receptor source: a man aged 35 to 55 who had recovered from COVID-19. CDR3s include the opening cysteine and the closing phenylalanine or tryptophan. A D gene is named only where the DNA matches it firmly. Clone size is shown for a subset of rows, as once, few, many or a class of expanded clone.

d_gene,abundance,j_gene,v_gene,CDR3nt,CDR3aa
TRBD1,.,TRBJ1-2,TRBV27,TGTGCCAGCCCCTTCGGGACAGGGGATAACTATGGCTACACCTTC,CASPFGTGDNYGYTF
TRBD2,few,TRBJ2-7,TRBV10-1,TGCGCCAGCAGTGAGTCAGATAGCGGGAGGTATGAGCAGTACTTC,CASSESDSGRYEQYF
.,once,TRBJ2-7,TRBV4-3,TGCGCCAGCAGCCAAGATATCCGGGTACCTCACTACGAGCAGTACTTC,CASSQDIRVPHYEQYF
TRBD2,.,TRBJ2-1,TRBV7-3,TGTGCCAGCAGCTTAAGCGGGAGGAGCGATGAGCAGTTCTTC,CASSLSGRSDEQFF
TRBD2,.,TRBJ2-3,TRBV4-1,TGCGCCAGCAGCCAAGTTCAGCGGGGGGGTGCAGATACGCAGTATTTT,CASSQVQRGGADTQYF
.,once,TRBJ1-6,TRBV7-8,TGTGCCAGCAGTCCGGCGGAGAGCTCCTATAATTCACCCCTCCACTTT,CASSPAESSYNSPLHF
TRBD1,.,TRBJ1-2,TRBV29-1,TGCAGCGTACGCAACCCCGGGACAGGGGGGAAATACTATGGCTACACCTTC,CSVRNPGTGGKYYGYTF
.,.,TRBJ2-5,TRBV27,TGTGCCAGCAGGGGGCCCGGCCGGACCCAGTACTTC,CASRGPGRTQYF
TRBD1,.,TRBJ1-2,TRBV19,TGTGCCAGTACCAAGGACAGGATCTACACCTTC,CASTKDRIYTF
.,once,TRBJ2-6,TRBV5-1,TGCGCCAGCAGGTTGGGGGGCGCTGGGGCCAACGTCCTGACTTTC,CASRLGGAGANVLTF
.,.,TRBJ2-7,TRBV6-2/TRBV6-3,TGTGCCAGCAGTTATCGTGCAGCAGGGGCGAGCTCCTACGAGCAGTACTTC,CASSYRAAGASSYEQYF
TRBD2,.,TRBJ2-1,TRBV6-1,TGTGCCAGCAGTGAACGCACTAGCGGGGGGATCTACAATGAGCAGTTCTTC,CASSERTSGGIYNEQFF
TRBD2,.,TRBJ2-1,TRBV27,TGTGCCAGCAGTCTGAGTTCTAGCGGGGGGGTCAATGAGCAGTTCTTC,CASSLSSSGGVNEQFF
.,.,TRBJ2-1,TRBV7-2,TGTGCCAGCAGCTTAGCAGGCAGGGCGAGCTCCTACAATGAGCAGTTCTTC,CASSLAGRASSYNEQFF
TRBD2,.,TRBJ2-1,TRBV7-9,TGTGCCAGCAGCTTAGCAGGAGGGAAAGGAGCGGGAGGGTACAATGAGCAGTTCTTC,CASSLAGGKGAGGYNEQFF
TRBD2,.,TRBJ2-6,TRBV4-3,TGCGCCAGCAGCCAAGGGGCGGCCGGGGGGGCTGGGGCCAACGTCCTGACTTTC,CASSQGAAGGAGANVLTF
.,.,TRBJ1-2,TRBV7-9,TGTGCCAGCACTAAGGGGAATAGGGGCTATGGCTACACCTTC,CASTKGNRGYGYTF
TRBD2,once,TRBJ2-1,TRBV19,TGTGCCAGTACTCCCGGGACAGGCCGACTAGCGGGACTACTTGAGCAGTTCTTC,CASTPGTGRLAGLLEQFF
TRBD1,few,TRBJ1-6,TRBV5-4,TGTGCCAGCAGCTACCCCGGGACAGCGAATTCACCCCTCCACTTT,CASSYPGTANSPLHF
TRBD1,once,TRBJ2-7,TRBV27,TGTGCCAGCAGTTTAGACAGGGGACACTACGAGCAGTACTTC,CASSLDRGHYEQYF
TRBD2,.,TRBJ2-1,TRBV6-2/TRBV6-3,TGTGCCAGCAGTTCGGGACTAGCGAAGAACAATGAGCAGTTCTTC,CASSSGLAKNNEQFF
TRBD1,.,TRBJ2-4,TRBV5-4,TGTGCCAGCAGCTACGGGACAGGGATTCAAAACATTCAGTACTTC,CASSYGTGIQNIQYF
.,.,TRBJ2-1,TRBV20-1,TGCAGTGCCAGACAGGTCAATGAGCAGTTCTTC,CSARQVNEQFF
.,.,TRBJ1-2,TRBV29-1,TGCAGCGCCCGGGGAGAGGATGGCTACACCTTC,CSARGEDGYTF
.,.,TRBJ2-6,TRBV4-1,TGCGCCAGCCAGGGTTTCTCTGGGGCCAACGTCCTGACTTTC,CASQGFSGANVLTF
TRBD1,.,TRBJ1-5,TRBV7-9,TGTGCCAGCAGCTCGACCGGACAGGGGCATAGCAATCAGCCCCAGCATTTT,CASSSTGQGHSNQPQHF
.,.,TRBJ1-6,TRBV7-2,TGTGCCAGCAGCCCGGCTCAAGGGGCCAATTCACCCCTCCACTTT,CASSPAQGANSPLHF
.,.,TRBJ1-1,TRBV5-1,TGCGCCAGCAGCTTGGACAGCCTATACACTGAAGCTTTCTTT,CASSLDSLYTEAFF
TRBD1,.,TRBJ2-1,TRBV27,TGTGCCAGCAATTTGACAGGGGATGAGCAGTTCTTC,CASNLTGDEQFF
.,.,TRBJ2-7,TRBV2,TGTGCCAGCAGTGACCTACTATACGAGCAGTACTTC,CASSDLLYEQYF
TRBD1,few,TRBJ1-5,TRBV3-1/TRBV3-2,TGTGCCAGCAGCCAAGGTCCCGGGACAGGGGGTCAGCCCCAGCATTTT,CASSQGPGTGGQPQHF
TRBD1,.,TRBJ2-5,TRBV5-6,TGTGCCAGCAGCTTGGAGGGACAGGGAATTTTCCAAGAGACCCAGTACTTC,CASSLEGQGIFQETQYF
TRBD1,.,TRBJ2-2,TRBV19,TGTGCCAGTAGTTCAGGGACAGGGGGTTGGACCGGGGAGCTGTTTTTT,CASSSGTGGWTGELFF
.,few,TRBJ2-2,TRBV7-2,TGTGCCAGCAGGCTTACCTATACCGGGGAGCTGTTTTTT,CASRLTYTGELFF
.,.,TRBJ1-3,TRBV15,TGTGCCACCAGCGCGGGGGGACATCTCTCTGGAAACACCATATATTTT,CATSAGGHLSGNTIYF
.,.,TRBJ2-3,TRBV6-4,TGTGCCAGCAGTGACTCAGGACTATCACTGGATACGCAGTATTTT,CASSDSGLSLDTQYF
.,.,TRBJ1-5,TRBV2,TGTGCCAGCAATGCAGAAGTCAATCAGCCCCAGCATTTT,CASNAEVNQPQHF
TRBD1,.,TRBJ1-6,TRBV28,TGTGCCAGCAGTGGACAGGGGAAAGTTTCCTATAATTCACCCCTCCACTTT,CASSGQGKVSYNSPLHF
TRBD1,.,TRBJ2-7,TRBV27,TGTGCCAGCAGACCCCCCGGGACAGGGCACGAGCAGTACTTC,CASRPPGTGHEQYF
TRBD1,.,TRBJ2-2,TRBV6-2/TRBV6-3,TGTGCCAGCAGTGCAGGGGGCCGCAACACCGGGGAGCTGTTTTTT,CASSAGGRNTGELFF
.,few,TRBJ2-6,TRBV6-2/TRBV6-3,TGTGCCAGCAGTTATTCCTCCGGGACTGGGGCCAACGTCCTGACTTTC,CASSYSSGTGANVLTF
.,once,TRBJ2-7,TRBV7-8,TGTGCCAGCAGCGTAGACGGACTCTACGAGCAGTACTTC,CASSVDGLYEQYF
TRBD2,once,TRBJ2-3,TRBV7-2,TGTGCCAGCAGCTTCGGGACTAGCGCGTATACGCAGTATTTT,CASSFGTSAYTQYF
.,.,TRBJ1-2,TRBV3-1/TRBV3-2,TGTGCCAGCAGCCTCGTGTCAGCAGGGTACTATGGCTACACCTTC,CASSLVSAGYYGYTF
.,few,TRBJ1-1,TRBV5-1,TGCGCCAGCAGCTGGGCCTTAGGAGGAATTACTGAAGCTTTCTTT,CASSWALGGITEAFF
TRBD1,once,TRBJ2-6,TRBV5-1,TGCGCCAGCAGCTCCCATGGGACAGGGACCTCTGGGGCCAACGTCCTGACTTTC,CASSSHGTGTSGANVLTF
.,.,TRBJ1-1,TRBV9,TGTGCCAGCAGCCCCCAGACAGGGAACACTGAAGCTTTCTTT,CASSPQTGNTEAFF
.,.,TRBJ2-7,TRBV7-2,TGTGCCAGCAGCTTAGCACCAGGGTCCCGCGAGCAGTACTTC,CASSLAPGSREQYF
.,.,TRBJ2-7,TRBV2,TGTGCCAGCCGACTACCGAGCTCCTACGAGCAGTACTTC,CASRLPSSYEQYF
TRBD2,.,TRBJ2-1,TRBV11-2,TGTGCCAGCAGCTGGAGACCTGAAGCGGGGCGGGATGAGCAGTTCTTC,CASSWRPEAGRDEQFF
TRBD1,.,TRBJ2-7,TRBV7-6,TGTGCCAGCAGCTCGGGACAGGGGCGCGAGCAGTACTTC,CASSSGQGREQYF
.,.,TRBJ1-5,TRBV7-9,TGTGCCAGCAGCTTAGGCGGCGGCTATCAGCCCCAGCATTTT,CASSLGGGYQPQHF
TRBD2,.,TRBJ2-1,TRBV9,TGTGCCAGCAGCGTAGGTCGGGGGGGCGCGACTTTCTCCTACAATGAGCAGTTCTTC,CASSVGRGGATFSYNEQFF
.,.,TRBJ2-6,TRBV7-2,TGTGCCAGCAGCTTAGCCGGACTTTTTAGCTCTGGGGCCAACGTCCTGACTTTC,CASSLAGLFSSGANVLTF
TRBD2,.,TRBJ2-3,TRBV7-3,TGTGCCAGCAGCCTTAAGGGCCGACTAGCAGCAGATACGCAGTATTTT,CASSLKGRLAADTQYF
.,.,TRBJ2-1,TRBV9,TGTGCCAGCAGCCCCCGACTAGATAGGAATGAGCAGTTCTTC,CASSPRLDRNEQFF
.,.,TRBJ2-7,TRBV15,TGTGCCACCAGCAGAGATACCCCGGGGCAGTACTTC,CATSRDTPGQYF
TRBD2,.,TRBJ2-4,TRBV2,TGTGCCAGCAGTGGACTAGCGGGAGGAAACATTCAGTACTTC,CASSGLAGGNIQYF
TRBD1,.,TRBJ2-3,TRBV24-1,TGTGCCACCAGTCCGGGACAGGGGGCTGCAGATACGCAGTATTTT,CATSPGQGAADTQYF
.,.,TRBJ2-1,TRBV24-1,TGTGCCACCAGTGATGTAACAGGGCCGCAGGATGAGCAGTTCTTC,CATSDVTGPQDEQFF